This T cell receptor beta chain was captured in a study of blood T cell repertoires in COVID-19. Study-level background: Nucleic acid was either cDNA or gDNA, and it came from T cells, B-cell-depleted T cells, or PBMCs.

The CDR3 contains 14 residues. Germline-derived CDR1 and CDR2 are MNHEY and SVGAGI. J lost 1 base, V lost 8 bases, and 7 bases had no gene match. Participants had their cohort set by participant-reported clinical history. Assay used: immunoSEQ multiplex PCR; TCRdb lists only in-frame clones, some missing. The data show a few hundred thousand clones, with approximately 83% seen just once and around 3.6% held by the top ten. Sequencing was done on a sample of PBMCs or T cells enriched from blood (not recorded which). V and J are TRBV6-5 and TRBJ2-7, with 8 bases aligning to TRBD2. The TCR originated in a man aged 45-65 years who had recovered from COVID-19. CDR3 sequence (DNA): TGTGCCAGCCTGGGTAGCGGGACGTCCTACGAGCAGTACTTC. Its translation is CASLGSGTSYEQYF.